This T cell receptor (beta chain) came from a study of response to subunit inactivated influenza vaccine (dated by TCRdb to the late 2010s). General notes on the study: Deep quantitative T cell receptor repertoire profiling was used in the study to track responses to a trivalent subunit inactivated influenza vaccine. What the research found in general, with its limitations: The authors proposed that each seasonal influenza vaccination may bring in only a limited number of new T cells.

Turning to this clonotype: It has no known antigen specificity. No clone much larger than this one lies a single base away; base qualities are absent.

The library was made by RT-PCR. Sequencer: Illumina HiSeq 2500. The raw public reads went through TCRdb reprocessing: fastp at Q25, MiXCR clone calling, in-frame beta chains kept. Identical CDR3 protein sequences are pooled into one entry, listed with their most common genes and DNA. The sample data list more than 700,000 distinct CDR3 sequences, and approximately 21% of these were observed just once. In total, the top ten clones hold around 9.6% of the sample. Sequenced material: PBMCs from blood, taken more than 4 days after vaccination. The TCR comes from a man aged 50-60 years who received an inactivated influenza vaccine. Donor details come from another sample of the same person, matched by shared clones.

The nucleotide sequence reads TGTGCCACCAGTGATTGGGACAGCCAAGAGACCCAGTACTTC. The resulting protein is CATSDWDSQETQYF. The rearranged chain carries TRBV24-1 and TRBJ2-5; 7 nucleotides in the junction match TRBD1. Relative to germline, V is missing 2 bases and J is missing 1 base, with 0 bases of the junction outside any gene match. The germline V gene encodes CDR1 KGHDR and CDR2 SFDVKD. Reading from cysteine to phenylalanine, the CDR3 counts 14 amino acids. Left in the record is the CDR3 DNA by itself, 42 bases read in frame from the first base.